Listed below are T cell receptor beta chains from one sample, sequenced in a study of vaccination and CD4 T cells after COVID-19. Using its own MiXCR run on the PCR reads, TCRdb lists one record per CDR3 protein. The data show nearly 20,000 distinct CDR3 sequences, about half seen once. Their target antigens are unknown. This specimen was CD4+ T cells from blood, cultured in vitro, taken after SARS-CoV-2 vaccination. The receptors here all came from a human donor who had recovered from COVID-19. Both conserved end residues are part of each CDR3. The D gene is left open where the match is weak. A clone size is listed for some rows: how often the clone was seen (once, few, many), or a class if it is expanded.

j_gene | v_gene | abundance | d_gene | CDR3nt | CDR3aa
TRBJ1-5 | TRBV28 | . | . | TGTGCCACCGCCTGGGTACGCAATCAGCCCCAGCATTTT | CATAWVRNQPQHF
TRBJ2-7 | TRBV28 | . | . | TGTGCCAGCAGTTTAGGACAGACGCTCTACGAGCAGTACTTC | CASSLGQTLYEQYF
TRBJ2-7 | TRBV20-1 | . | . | TGCAGTGCTAGAGACCTCAGGGGATTGGTAGAGCAGTACTTC | CSARDLRGLVEQYF
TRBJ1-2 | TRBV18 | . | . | TGTGCCAGCTCACCAGAGGGATCTCCAGACCCGCGCGGTGGCTACACCTTC | CASSPEGSPDPRGGYTF
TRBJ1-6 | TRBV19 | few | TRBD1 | TGTGCCAGTAGTGTCGGACAGGGAAATTCACCCCTCCACTTT | CASSVGQGNSPLHF
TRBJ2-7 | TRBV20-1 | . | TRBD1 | TGCAGTGCTAGAGCCGAAATCGGGACAGGGGGCTACGAGCAGTACTTC | CSARAEIGTGGYEQYF
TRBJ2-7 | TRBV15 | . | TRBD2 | TGTGCCACCAGCAGAGAAATAGCGGGAGCCGAGCAGTACTTC | CATSREIAGAEQYF
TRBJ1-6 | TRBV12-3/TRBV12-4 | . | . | TGTGCCAGCGGGTTTCTCGGTAATTCACCCCTCCACTTT | CASGFLGNSPLHF
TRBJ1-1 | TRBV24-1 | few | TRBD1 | TGTGCCACCAGTGATTTCCTGGACAGGGCATTTACTGAAGCTTTCTTT | CATSDFLDRAFTEAFF
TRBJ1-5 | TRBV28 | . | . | TGTGCCAGCAGGCCTACAGGGAGGAACAATCAGCCCCAGCATTTT | CASRPTGRNNQPQHF
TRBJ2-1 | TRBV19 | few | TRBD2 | TGTGCCAGTAGTGCGGGACTAGCGGGAATATACAATGAGCAGTTCTTC | CASSAGLAGIYNEQFF
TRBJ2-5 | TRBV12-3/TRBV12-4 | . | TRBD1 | TGTGCCAGCGGCCTCGGGACAGGGATCGAGACCCAGTACTTC | CASGLGTGIETQYF
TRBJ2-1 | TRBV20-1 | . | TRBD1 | TGCAGTGCTCGGGGGGACAGGGGTTACAATGAGCAGTTCTTC | CSARGDRGYNEQFF
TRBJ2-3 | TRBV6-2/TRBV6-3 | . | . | TGTGCCAGCAGTTTCCTAGCCCCCAGCACAGATACGCAGTATTTT | CASSFLAPSTDTQYF
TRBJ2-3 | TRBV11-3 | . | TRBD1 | TGTGCCAGCAGCCTGGGACAGGGTGGTACAGATACGCAGTATTTT | CASSLGQGGTDTQYF
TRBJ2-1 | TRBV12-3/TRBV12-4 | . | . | TGTGCCAGCAGTTTGGGACAACGCAATGAGCAGTTCTTC | CASSLGQRNEQFF
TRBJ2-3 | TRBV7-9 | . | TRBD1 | TGTGCCAGCAGCTTAGTCCGACAGGGTAGCACAGATACGCAGTATTTT | CASSLVRQGSTDTQYF
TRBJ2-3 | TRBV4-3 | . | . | TGCGCCAGCAGCCAAGATCCGTCAGATACGCAGTATTTT | CASSQDPSDTQYF
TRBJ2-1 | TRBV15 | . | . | TGTGCCACCAGCAGAGATCAGACTAGGTTCTCCTACAATGAGCAGTTCTTC | CATSRDQTRFSYNEQFF
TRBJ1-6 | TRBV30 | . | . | TGTGCCTGGAGTGGACAGAGCTCCTATAATTCACCCCTCCACTTT | CAWSGQSSYNSPLHF
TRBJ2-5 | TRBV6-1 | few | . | TGTGCCAGCACCCTTGAGGGGGTCCTCGAGACCCAGTACTTC | CASTLEGVLETQYF
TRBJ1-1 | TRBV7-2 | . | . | TGTGCCAGCAGCTTAGCAGGGTCTGGCCTGAACACTGAAGCTTTCTTT | CASSLAGSGLNTEAFF
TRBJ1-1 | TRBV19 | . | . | TGTGCCAGTAGTTGGGGGATCGGCGCTTTCTTT | CASSWGIGAFF
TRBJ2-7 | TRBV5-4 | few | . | TGTGCCAGCAGCCTGTGGGGGCCCTACGAGCAGTACTTC | CASSLWGPYEQYF
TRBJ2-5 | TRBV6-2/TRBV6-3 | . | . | TGTGCCAGCAGTGAACGGAACCTTGGTGAGACCCAGTACTTC | CASSERNLGETQYF
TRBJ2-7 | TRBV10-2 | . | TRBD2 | TGCGCCAGCAGACCCGACGGGACTACCGGACGGGTGTACTTC | CASRPDGTTGRVYF
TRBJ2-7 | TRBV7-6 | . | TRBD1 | TGTGCCAGCAGCATGGACAGGTTCTCCTACGAGCAGTACTTC | CASSMDRFSYEQYF
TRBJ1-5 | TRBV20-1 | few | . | TGCAGTGCGAGTACCGGGACATATAGCAATCAGCCCCAGCATTTT | CSASTGTYSNQPQHF
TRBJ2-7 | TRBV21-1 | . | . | TGTGCCAGCAGCAAACAGCAGGGAAGACACGAGCAGTACTTC | CASSKQQGRHEQYF
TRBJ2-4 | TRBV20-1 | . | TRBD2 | TGCAGTGCTAGTGCCCCCACGAGCGGGAGGGCCGCGAACATTCAGTACTTC | CSASAPTSGRAANIQYF
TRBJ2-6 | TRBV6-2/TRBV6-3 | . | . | TGTGCCAGCAGTTACTTCGCAGGCCGACCTGGGGCCAACGTCCTGACTTTC | CASSYFAGRPGANVLTF
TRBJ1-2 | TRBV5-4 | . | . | TGTGCCAGCAGCCCGGAGCAGGTTAATGGCTACACCTTC | CASSPEQVNGYTF
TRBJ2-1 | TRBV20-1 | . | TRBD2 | TGCAGTGCTAGCGGGAGGGCCGTTTCTCGGCAGTTCTTC | CSASGRAVSRQFF
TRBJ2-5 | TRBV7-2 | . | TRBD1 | TGTGCCAGCAGCTTGGGTGACAGGGGGCGATGGGAGACCCAGTACTTC | CASSLGDRGRWETQYF
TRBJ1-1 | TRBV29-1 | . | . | TGCAGCGTTGGGGCCAGGCTGAACACTGAAGCTTTCTTT | CSVGARLNTEAFF